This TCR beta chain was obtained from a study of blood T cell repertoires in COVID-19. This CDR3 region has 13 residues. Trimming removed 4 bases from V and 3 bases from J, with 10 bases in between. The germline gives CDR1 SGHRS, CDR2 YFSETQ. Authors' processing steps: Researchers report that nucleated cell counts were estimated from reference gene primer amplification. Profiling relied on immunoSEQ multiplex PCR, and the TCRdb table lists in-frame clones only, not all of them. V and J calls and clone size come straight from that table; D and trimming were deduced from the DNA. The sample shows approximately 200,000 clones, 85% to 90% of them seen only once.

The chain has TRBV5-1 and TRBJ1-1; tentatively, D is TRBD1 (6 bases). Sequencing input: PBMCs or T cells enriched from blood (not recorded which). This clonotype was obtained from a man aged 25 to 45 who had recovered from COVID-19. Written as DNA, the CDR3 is TGCGCCAGCAGCCTGGGACATGACACTGAAGCTTTCTTT. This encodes CASSLGHDTEAFF. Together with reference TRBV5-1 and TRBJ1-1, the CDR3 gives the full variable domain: KAGVTQTPRYLIKTRGQQVTLSCSPISGHRSVSWYQQTPGQGLQFLFEYFSETQRNKGNFPGRFSGRQFSNSRSEMNVSTLELGDSALYLCASSLGHDTEAFFGQGTRLTVV.